These 23 T cell receptor beta chains were sequenced from one sample in a study of blood T cell repertoires in COVID-19. The assay was immunoSEQ multiplex PCR, and TCRdb's table has in-frame clones only and misses some. Of about 130,000 clones in the sample, approximately 89% were seen once. The sample was peripheral blood. Receptors were obtained from a human donor in a cohort sampled during active COVID-19.

The rearrangement links TRBV30 to TRBJ1-4; D uncertain. The CDR3 totals 12 residues. The V gene lost 7 bases and the J gene lost 7 bases, with 13 bases spanning the gap. Germline values: CDR1 GTSNPN, CDR2 SVGIG (reference sequence). CDR3 region: CASRHLGEKLFF. CDR3 nucleotides: TGTGCCTCTCGACATCTCGGTGAAAAACTGTTTTTT. Supplemented by reference TRBV30 and TRBJ1-4, the full variable domain reads SQTIHQWPATLVQPVGSPLSLECTVEGTSNPNLYWYRQAAGRGLQLLFYSVGIGQISSEVPQNLSASRPQDRQFILSSKKLLLSDSGFYLCASRHLGEKLFFGSGTQLSVL.

This chain links TRBV6-1 with TRBJ1-2; 10 bases line up with TRBD1. CDR1 is MNHNS and CDR2 is SASEGT in the germline V gene. The CDR3 spans 16 residues. Trimming cost V 3 bases and J 3 bases; bases outside gene matches: 7. In nucleotides, the CDR3 is TGTGCCAGCAGTGAGACATCCGGGACAGGGGACTATGGCTACACCTTC. Its translation is CASSETSGTGDYGYTF.

This chain joins TRBV11-1 and TRBJ2-3, with D possibly TRBD2 on 5 matching bases. Trimming removed 5 bases at V and 3 bases at J, with 12 bases between. CDR1 SGHAT and CDR2 FQDESV come from the germline V gene (reference sequence). The CDR3 consists of 14 residues. The CDR3 DNA reads TGTGCCAGCAGCCCCACCCGCGGGACAGATACGCAGTATTTT. Residues: CASSPTRGTDTQYF.

The genes are TRBV6-5 and TRBJ1-5; 9 bases match TRBD1. V dropped 6 bases and J dropped 3; count of bases not matched to a gene: 3. CDR1 is MNHEY, CDR2 SVGAGI, per germline. The CDR3 runs to 14 residues. CDR3 DNA sequence: TGTGCCAGCAGAACAGGGGGCTTCAATCAGCCCCAGCATTTT. It is translated as CASRTGGFNQPQHF.

The chain carries TRBV19 and TRBJ2-3; possible D gene TRBD2, 6 bases. CDR1 is LNHDA, CDR2 SQIVND, per germline (reference sequence). The CDR3 covers 13 residues. Trimming left V 8 bases short and J 7 bases short, with 16 bases between. CDR3 loop: CASGGTGVYTQYF. CDR3 nucleotide sequence: TGTGCCAGTGGAGGGACTGGGGTGTATACGCAGTATTTT.

The chain couples TRBV4-3 to TRBJ1-6; D remains unclear. The CDR3 runs 13 residues. Per the germline V gene, CDR1 is LGHNA and CDR2 is YSLEER. V dropped 0 bases and J dropped 10 bases, with 7 bases sitting between them. CDR3 loop: CASSQDRVSPLHF. In nucleotides, the CDR3 is TGCGCCAGCAGCCAAGATAGAGTCTCACCCCTCCACTTT.

CDR3: CAWNRRDSIYYGYTF. CDR3 coding DNA: TGTGCCTGGAATCGACGGGACAGCATTTACTATGGCTACACCTTC. The rearrangement uses TRBV30 and TRBJ1-2, with 7 positions matching TRBD1. CDR3 length: 15 residues. Losses at the gene ends were 4 bases for V and 3 bases for J; bases not matched to a gene: 11. Per germline, CDR1 GTSNPN and CDR2 SVGIG (reference sequence).

Note on this clone: An end of the junction differs from the germline gene, which may be a read error. The V and J genes are TRBV2 and TRBJ1-4, with D possibly being TRBD1 (5 bases). The germline V gene encodes CDR1 SNHLY and CDR2 FYNNEI. This CDR3 contains 13 residues. Here the CDR3 DNA reads TGTGCCGGCAGGGAGGGCACTAATGAAAAACTGTTTTTT. Translated: CAGREGTNEKLFF. The full variable domain, its missing parts supplied by reference TRBV2 and TRBJ1-4, is EPEVTQTPSHQVTQMGQEVILRCVPISNHLYFYWYRQILGQKVEFLVSFYNNEISEKSEIFDDQFSVERPDGSNFTLKIRSTKLEDSAMYFCAGREGTNEKLFFGSGTQLSVL.

V usage is TRBV7-2 and J usage is TRBJ2-2; 8 bases map to TRBD1. The V gene end was trimmed by 5 bases and the J gene end by 4 bases; junction bases not matched to a gene: 3. This CDR3 region has 14 residues. Germline lookup yields CDR1 SGHTA and CDR2 FQGNSA. The chain's CDR3 is CASSPRGRTGELFF. As DNA, the CDR3 is TGTGCCAGCAGCCCCAGGGGGCGCACCGGGGAGCTGTTTTTT.

This clone was observed a few times. CDR3: CASSGGTEQYF. The CDR3 DNA reads TGTGCCAGTAGTGGGGGGACCGAGCAGTACTTC. The chain has TRBV19 and TRBJ2-7; possibly TRBD2 for D (6 bases). The germline CDR1 and CDR2 sequences are LNHDA and SQIVND (reference sequence). Trimming left V 5 bases short and J 6 bases short, with 8 bases between. This CDR3 comprises 11 residues.

This sequence joins TRBV30 and TRBJ2-3, with D perhaps matching TRBD2 (6 bases). The CDR3 has 14 amino acids. The ends were cut back, 7 bases at V and 0 bases at J, with 14 bases in the middle. Per germline, CDR1 GTSNPN and CDR2 SVGIG (reference sequence). CDR3 region: CAFNSGLSTDTQYF. The CDR3 DNA is TGTGCCTTTAACTCCGGACTAAGCACAGATACGCAGTATTTT.

The chain links TRBV7-9 to TRBJ2-6; 11 bases fit TRBD1. The CDR3 loop spans 17 amino acids. The ends lost 5 bases at V and 4 bases at J; junction bases unmatched: 7. Germline CDR1 is SEHNR and CDR2 is FQNEAQ (reference sequence). This CDR3 is CASSEGQGAPGANVLTF. In DNA form, the CDR3 reads TGTGCCAGCAGCGAAGGACAGGGGGCGCCAGGGGCCAACGTCCTGACTTTC.

V gene TRBV5-1 combines with J gene TRBJ2-1, with TRBD2 matching 8 bases. This CDR3 has 16 residues. Trimming took 4 bases from V and 9 from J; bases not matched to a gene: 15. Germline lookup yields CDR1 SGHRS and CDR2 YFSETQ. The CDR3 DNA reads TGCGCCAGCAGCCCCGGGGGGGGATGGCCAACGGGTGAGCAGTTCTTC. As protein: CASSPGGGWPTGEQFF.

The chain recombines TRBV7-8 with TRBJ2-6; no reliable D call. V was trimmed by 4 bases and J by 0 bases, leaving 10 bases between them. Germline CDR1 is SGHVS and CDR2 is FQNEAQ. CDR3 size: 16 residues. The CDR3 nucleotides are TGTGCCAGCAGCTCATTCGGTAGCTCTGGGGCCAACGTCCTGACTTTC. Amino acids: CASSSFGSSGANVLTF.

J is TRBJ2-3 and V is TRBV7-8; D is perhaps TRBD1 (6 bases). The CDR3 loop spans 14 amino acids. Germline V gene data show CDR1 as SGHVS and CDR2 as FQNEAQ. V gave up 3 bases and J gave up 0 bases, with 7 bases separating them. CDR3 in DNA: TGTGCCAGCAGCTTGGACAGCAGCACAGATACGCAGTATTTT. The encoded protein is CASSLDSSTDTQYF.

J is TRBJ2-3 and V is TRBV7-2, with TRBD1 identical over 8 bases. J lost 2 bases, V lost 5 bases, and 6 bases had no gene match. This CDR3 spans 15 amino acids. CDR1 and CDR2 from the germline V gene are SGHTA and FQGNSA. The DNA of the CDR3 is TGTGCCAGCAGCGCCGGGGACAGGATCACAGATACGCAGTATTTT. It is translated as CASSAGDRITDTQYF.

This rearrangement joins TRBV5-6 to TRBJ2-7; no clear D gene. The germline V gene has CDR1 SGHDT and CDR2 YYEEEE. The CDR3 totals 14 residues. Trimming pared 4 bases from V and 1 base from J, leaving 12 bases between. The DNA of the CDR3 is TGTGCCAGCAGCCTATCTGTTACTTCCTACGAGCAGTACGTC. Protein sequence: CASSLSVTSYEQYV.

CDR3 bases: TGCGCCAGCAGCCAGCAACCCGGGTTAGTTAGCGCAGATACGCAGTATTTT. The encoded protein is CASSQQPGLVSADTQYF. This chain connects TRBV4-3 to TRBJ2-3; a possible D gene is TRBD2 (5 bases). This CDR3 is built from 17 residues. Per germline, CDR1 LGHNA and CDR2 YSLEER. The V end was cut by 3 bases, the J end by 4 bases, with 20 bases between.

The CDR3, as DNA: TGTGCCAGCAGCGTTGGGGGCCAATCCCAAGAGACCCAGTACTTC. Its translation: CASSVGGQSQETQYF. The chain has TRBV9 and TRBJ2-5, with TRBD1 as a possible D gene (6 bases). The V end was cut by 2 bases, the J end by 1 base, with 12 bases between. This CDR3 contains 15 residues. The V gene's germline CDR1 is SGDLS and CDR2 YYNGEE.

The sample holds a few counts of this clone. Distinct nucleotide sequences in the sample also encode this CDR3. V gene TRBV30 combines with J gene TRBJ1-1, with TRBD1 matching 7 bases. The CDR3 is 12 amino acids. The ends lost 2 bases at V and 4 bases at J; junction bases unmatched: 1. Germline-derived CDR1 and CDR2 are GTSNPN and SVGIG (reference sequence). CDR3 nucleotide sequence: TGTGCCTGGAGTTCAGGGGGCACTGAAGCTTTCTTT. Residues: CAWSSGGTEAFF.

The chain uses TRBV5-1 and TRBJ2-6; TRBD1 aligns across 8 bases. Germline V gene sequence: CDR1 SGHRS, CDR2 YFSETQ. CDR3 length: 18 amino acids. With 4 bases clipped from V and 1 base from J, the junction kept 10 bases outside the gene matches. CDR3 in DNA: TGCGCCAGCAGCCCCTGGACAGGGACTGTTTCTGGGGCCAACGTCCTGACTTTC. Translation: CASSPWTGTVSGANVLTF.

The gene calls are TRBV7-2 and TRBJ2-1; D is unresolved. Germline V lookup: CDR1 SGHTA, CDR2 FQGNSA. This CDR3 has 12 residues. V was trimmed by 3 bases and J by 7 bases, leaving 7 bases between them. CDR3 sequence reads: CASSFRINEQFF. Here the CDR3 DNA reads TGTGCCAGCAGCTTCAGAATTAATGAGCAGTTCTTC.

CDR3 residues: CASSLGLAYNEQFF. CDR3 in DNA: TGTGCCAGCAGCCTCGGACTAGCCTACAATGAGCAGTTCTTC. This rearrangement joins TRBV9 to TRBJ2-1, with 7 bases aligning to TRBD2. Germline CDR1 reads SGDLS; CDR2 reads YYNGEE. With V trimmed by 4 bases and J by 2 bases, 3 bases remained unmatched. The CDR3 has 14 amino acids.